These 21 T cell receptor beta chains were sequenced from one sample in a study of human T cells and chemical hapten exposure (dated by TCRdb to the early 2020s). Libraries were built with RACE. For sequencing, a NextSeq 500 was employed. The raw public data were reprocessed by TCRdb itself: fastp quality trimming at Q25, MiXCR clonotype calling, in-frame beta chains only. Rows merge per CDR3 protein into single entries with the most common DNA and genes. The sample table shows some 36,000 distinct CDR3 sequences, and over 9% are seen once. The ten top clones hold 27% of the sample. Taken with the paper, the label for time point translates to: pre-sensitization, week 0. The intended sense of this specimen's treatment or condition label: therapeutic diphenylcyclopropenone sensitization with weekly scalp DPC. Total RNA was extracted from unfractionated whole blood that had been collected in Tempus Blood RNA tubes.

This sample comprised whole blood, obtained in connection with sensitization to the hapten diphenylcyclopropenone (DPC). The receptors derive from a man over 45 with alopecia areata. Some clones in this sample may be carry-over from other donors' samples.

This clonotype is a singleton in its sample. The chain links TRBV6-2 or TRBV6-3 to TRBJ2-2; D is undetermined. Per germline, CDR1 MNHEY and CDR2 SVGEGT. V shed 2 bases and J shed 3 bases, with 7 bases lying between them. The length of the CDR3 is 14 residues. CDR3 in DNA: TGTGCCAGCAGTTACGCAAGGGACACCGGGGAGCTGTTTTTT. Translation gives CASSYARDTGELFF.

This clonotype came up a few times. The rearrangement uses TRBV7-3 and TRBJ1-2, with TRBD1 matching over 11 bases. Germline CDR1 is SGHTA and CDR2 is FQGTGA. The CDR3 spans 14 residues. Trimming took 5 bases from V and 3 from J; bases not matched to a gene: 2. DNA for the CDR3: TGTGCCAGCAGCACGGGACAGGGGGACTATGGCTACACCTTC. Its protein is CASSTGQGDYGYTF.

This clonotype was found many times. V is TRBV5-5 and J is TRBJ1-1, with 8 nucleotides matching TRBD1. This CDR3 region has 15 residues. Germline V gene lookup returns CDR1 SGHKS and CDR2 YYEKEE (reference sequence). J lost 0 bases, V lost 4 bases, and 5 bases had no gene match. DNA for the CDR3: TGTGCCAGCAGCCCAAGGACAGGGATGAACACTGAAGCTTTCTTT. It is translated as CASSPRTGMNTEAFF.

This clonotype was seen a handful of times. The rearrangement uses TRBV5-1 and TRBJ2-3; TRBD2 is a possible D gene (6 bases). Germline assignment: CDR1 SGHRS and CDR2 YFSETQ. Trimming removed 5 bases at V and 0 bases at J, with 13 bases between. The length of the CDR3 is 15 residues. CDR3: CASSYLAFSTDTQYF. The CDR3 nucleotides are TGCGCCAGCAGTTACCTAGCGTTTAGCACAGATACGCAGTATTTT.

This clonotype occurred many times. This chain uses TRBV3-1 with TRBJ2-7; D may match TRBD1 or TRBD2 (5 bases each). The CDR3 is 15 residues long. Per germline, CDR1 LGHDT and CDR2 YNNKEL (reference sequence). The germline V and J ends were trimmed by 4 bases and 0 bases, with 13 bases remaining between them. The CDR3 loop reads CASSLGDGGSYEQYF. DNA for the CDR3: TGTGCCAGCAGCCTAGGGGACGGAGGCTCCTACGAGCAGTACTTC.

The chain uses TRBV6-2 or TRBV6-3 and TRBJ2-1, with D perhaps matching TRBD2 (6 bases). The V gene lost 6 bases and the J gene lost 4 bases, with 16 bases spanning the gap. The CDR3 runs to 15 residues. The germline V gene has CDR1 MNHEY and CDR2 SVGEGT. This CDR3 is CASRLGGVPYNEQFF. DNA of the CDR3: TGTGCCAGCAGGTTGGGGGGAGTGCCGTACAATGAGCAGTTCTTC.

The DNA of the CDR3 is TGTGCCAGCAGCAGGACAGCCGTGAACACTGAAGCTTTCTTT. Protein product: CASSRTAVNTEAFF. The chain employs TRBV7-2 and TRBJ1-1; possibly TRBD1 for D (6 bases). V was shortened by 5 bases and J by 0 bases, with 10 bases between the two germline ends. Germline CDR1 and CDR2: SGHTA and FQGNSA. The CDR3 runs 14 residues.

This clonotype was counted at least ten times. Germline and junction disagree at one end, which may indicate a read error. This sequence joins TRBV7-2 and TRBJ2-3; 10 bases line up with TRBD2. CDR3 length equals 14 residues. CDR1 and CDR2 (germline): SGHTA, FQGNSA. CDR3 DNA: TGTGCCAGCAGCCTAGCGGGAGCGACAGATACGCAGTATTTT. Amino acid sequence: CASSLAGATDTQYF.

There are a few counts of this clonotype. J is TRBJ2-7 and V is TRBV5-4; the D is unclear. The V and J ends lost 0 bases and 7 bases respectively, with 11 bases between them. This CDR3 has 13 amino acids. Germline V lookup: CDR1 SGHNT, CDR2 YYREEE (reference sequence). The CDR3 loop is CASSLEGTSEQYF. The CDR3 bases are TGTGCCAGCAGCTTGGAAGGTACTTCAGAGCAGTACTTC.

V is TRBV7-9 and J is TRBJ1-1, with D hard to call. CDR1 SEHNR and CDR2 FQNEAQ come from the germline V gene (reference sequence). The CDR3 sequence is 14 residues long. Trimming removed 3 bases from V and 1 base from J, with 9 bases in between. The CDR3 DNA reads as TGTGCCAGCAGCTTTGACGGATCGAACACTGAAGCTTTCTTT. This encodes CASSFDGSNTEAFF.

The CDR3 DNA sequence: TGTGCCAGCAGGTACGGGACGTCGAGCTCCTACGAGCAGTACTTC. Translated: CASRYGTSSSYEQYF. The chain uses TRBV28 and TRBJ2-7, with D possibly being TRBD1 or TRBD2 (5 bases each). Germline V CDR1 and CDR2: MDHEN, SYDVKM. The CDR3 is 15 residues long. V lost 6 bases, J lost 0 bases, and 15 bases lay in between.

In this sample, this clonotype turned up a few times. The V gene is TRBV2, the J gene TRBJ2-5, with 7 bases aligning to TRBD1. With 8 bases clipped from V and 2 bases from J, the junction kept 8 bases outside the gene matches. Germline CDR1 SNHLY, CDR2 FYNNEI. There are 14 residues in the CDR3. The CDR3 region is CASGGQVDQETQYF. The CDR3 DNA follows: TGTGCCAGCGGAGGACAGGTAGATCAAGAGACCCAGTACTTC.

This clonotype was counted between two and nine times. DNA of the CDR3: TGTGCCTCCGTCAGGGACAGGGGGAGCTCCTACGAGCAGTACTTC. It translates to CASVRDRGSSYEQYF. The chain employs TRBV30 and TRBJ2-7; 11 bases map to TRBD1. The CDR3 loop spans 15 amino acids. Trimming removed 7 bases from V and 0 bases from J; junction bases left unmatched: 8. Per germline, CDR1 GTSNPN and CDR2 SVGIG (reference sequence).

This chain joins TRBV6-4 and TRBJ1-1, with 8 bases identical to TRBD1. CDR1 MRHNA and CDR2 SNTAGT come from the germline V gene. J was trimmed by 3 bases and V by 5 bases; bases with no gene match: 5. The CDR3 has 14 residues. CDR3: CASSLQGADTEAFF. CDR3 nucleotide sequence: TGTGCCAGCAGTCTTCAGGGGGCCGACACTGAAGCTTTCTTT.

V gene TRBV29-1 combines with J gene TRBJ1-1, with TRBD1 matching over 8 bases. Germline lookup yields CDR1 SQVTM and CDR2 ANQGSEA. J gave up 0 bases and V 7 bases, and 10 bases lay outside the gene matches. This CDR3 has 15 amino acids. The CDR3 region is CSEATGAIVNTEAFF. In DNA form, the CDR3 reads TGCAGCGAAGCGACAGGGGCGATTGTGAACACTGAAGCTTTCTTT.

This clonotype was picked up a small number of times. In nucleotides, the CDR3 is TGCGCCAGCAGCTTACTACAGGGGAATGAAAAACTGTTTTTT. Translation: CASSLLQGNEKLFF. The V and J genes are TRBV5-1 and TRBJ1-4; 7 bases line up with TRBD1. CDR1 is SGHRS, CDR2 YFSETQ, per germline. Trimming at V came to 2 bases and at J to 5 bases, leaving 3 bases not matched to a gene. This CDR3 has 14 residues. Full variable domain (remainder filled in from reference TRBV5-1 and TRBJ1-4): KAGVTQTPRYLIKTRGQQVTLSCSPISGHRSVSWYQQTPGQGLQFLFEYFSETQRNKGNFPGRFSGRQFSNSRSEMNVSTLELGDSALYLCASSLLQGNEKLFFGSGTQLSVL.

This clonotype was seen at least ten times. This chain connects TRBV28 to TRBJ1-1; the D is unclear. Trimming cost V 2 bases and J 6 bases, with 10 bases left between them. There are 13 residues in the CDR3. Germline CDR1 MDHEN, CDR2 SYDVKM. This CDR3 reads CASSLGVGAEAFF. In DNA form, the CDR3 reads TGTGCCAGCAGTTTAGGGGTAGGAGCTGAAGCTTTCTTT. Together with reference TRBV28 and TRBJ1-1, the CDR3 gives the full variable domain: DVKVTQSSRYLVKRTGEKVFLECVQDMDHENMFWYRQDPGLGLRLIYFSYDVKMKEKGDIPEGYSVSREKKERFSLILESASTNQTSMYLCASSLGVGAEAFFGQGTRLTVV.

This clonotype was recorded many times. This chain joins TRBV7-9 and TRBJ2-4; 12 positions match TRBD2. This CDR3 has 15 amino acids. Germline lookup yields CDR1 SEHNR and CDR2 FQNEAQ (reference sequence). V shed 5 bases and J 10 bases; nucleotides not matched to a gene: 9. The CDR3 protein is CASSPLAGGPRIQYF. In DNA, the CDR3 is TGTGCCAGCAGCCCCCTAGCGGGAGGGCCTAGGATTCAGTACTTC.

The V call is TRBV12-3 or TRBV12-4, the J call TRBJ2-3; 7 nucleotides match TRBD2. This CDR3 spans 15 amino acids. V lost 5 bases and J lost 1; bases outside the gene matches: 6. The CDR3 bases are TGTGCCAGCAGTCCTTGGGGAGGGCGCACAGATACGCAGTATTTT. Its protein is CASSPWGGRTDTQYF.

The chain uses TRBV29-1 and TRBJ2-3; D may match TRBD1 or TRBD2 (5 bases each). Between the trimmed V and J ends, which lost 3 bases and 2 bases, there was a span of 9 bases. The germline V gene has CDR1 SQVTM and CDR2 ANQGSEA. The CDR3 contains 13 residues. Here the CDR3 reads CSVDAGTTDTQYF. The CDR3, as DNA: TGCAGCGTTGACGCCGGGACCACAGATACGCAGTATTTT.

This clonotype has only a few counts. CDR3 region: CASSPLGGPNGNTIYF. The CDR3 region has the DNA TGCGCCAGCAGCCCCCTCGGGGGGCCCAATGGAAACACCATATATTTT. The rearrangement joins TRBV5-1 to TRBJ1-3; TRBD1 is a possible D gene (6 bases). Germline assignment: CDR1 SGHRS and CDR2 YFSETQ. CDR3 size: 16 residues. V gave up 4 bases and J gave up 3 bases, with 17 bases separating them.